There are a few counts of the clone carrying this T cell receptor (beta chain). There are 17 residues in the CDR3. Losses at the gene ends were 4 bases for V and 5 bases for J; bases not matched to a gene: 17. CDR1 SGDLS and CDR2 YYNGEE come from the germline V gene. The sample comes from a study of patients and donors after allogeneic stem cell transplantation. MiXCR, applied by TCRdb to the RT-PCR reads, yields one record per CDR3 protein. The data hold roughly 880,000 distinct CDR3 sequences, with 18% observed a single time. The receptor's source is a human donor who was either an allogeneic HSCT recipient or a stem cell or donor lymphocyte infusion donor (not recorded which). It is not recorded whose cells these are; they may come from a transplant donor. The specimen was blood, either unsorted or a sorted T cell fraction (not recorded which). The chain carries TRBV9 and TRBJ1-2, with 7 bases matching TRBD1. The CDR3 DNA reads as TGTGCCAGCAGCCCCAAGGGGGATACGGGACAGAGGTATGGCTACACCTTC. Translating it yields CASSPKGDTGQRYGYTF.